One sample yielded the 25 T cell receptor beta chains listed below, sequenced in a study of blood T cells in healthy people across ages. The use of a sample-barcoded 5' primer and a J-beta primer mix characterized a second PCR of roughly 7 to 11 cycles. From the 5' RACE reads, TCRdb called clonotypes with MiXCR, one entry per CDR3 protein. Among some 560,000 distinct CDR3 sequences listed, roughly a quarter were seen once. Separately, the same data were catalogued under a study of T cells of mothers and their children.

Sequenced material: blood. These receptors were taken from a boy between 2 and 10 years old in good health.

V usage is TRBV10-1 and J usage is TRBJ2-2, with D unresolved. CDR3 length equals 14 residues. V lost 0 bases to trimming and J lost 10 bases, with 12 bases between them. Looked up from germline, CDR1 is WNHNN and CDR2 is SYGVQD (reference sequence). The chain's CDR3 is CASSESLSPQELFF. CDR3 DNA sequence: TGCGCCAGCAGTGAGTCGCTCAGCCCCCAGGAGCTGTTTTTT.

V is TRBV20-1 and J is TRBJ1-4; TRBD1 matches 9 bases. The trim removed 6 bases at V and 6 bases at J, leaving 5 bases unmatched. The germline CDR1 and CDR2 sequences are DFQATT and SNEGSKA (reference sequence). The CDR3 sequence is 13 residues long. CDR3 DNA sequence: TGCAGTGCCATGGGACAGGGACATGAAAAACTGTTTTTT. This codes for CSAMGQGHEKLFF.

The CDR3 bases are TGTGCCAGCAGCTTAGCAAGGGGGGCCAACGTCCTGACTTTC. The encoded protein is CASSLARGANVLTF. The chain employs TRBV7-9 and TRBJ2-6, with D unresolved. Per the germline V gene, CDR1 is SEHNR and CDR2 is FQNEAQ (reference sequence). The length of the CDR3 is 14 residues. Trimming left V 0 bases short and J 4 bases short, with 4 bases between.

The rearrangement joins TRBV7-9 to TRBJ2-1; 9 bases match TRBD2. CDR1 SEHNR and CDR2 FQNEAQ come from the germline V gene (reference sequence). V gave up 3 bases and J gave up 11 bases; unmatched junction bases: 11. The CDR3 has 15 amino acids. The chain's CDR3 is CASSFPTSGLPKQFF. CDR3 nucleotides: TGTGCCAGCAGCTTTCCGACTAGCGGTTTGCCTAAGCAGTTCTTC.

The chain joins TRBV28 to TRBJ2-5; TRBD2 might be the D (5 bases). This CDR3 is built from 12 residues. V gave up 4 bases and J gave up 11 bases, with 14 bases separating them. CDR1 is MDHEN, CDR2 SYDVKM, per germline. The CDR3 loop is CASSSTNWEQYF. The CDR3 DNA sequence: TGTGCCAGCAGTTCGACAAACTGGGAGCAGTACTTC.

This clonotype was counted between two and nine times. CDR3 sequence: CASSQSGQNNNEQFF. The CDR3, as DNA: TGTGCCAGCAGCCAATCGGGACAGAATAACAATGAGCAGTTCTTC. V gene TRBV3-1 combines with J gene TRBJ2-1; 7 bases match TRBD1. With V trimmed by 2 bases and J by 5 bases, 6 bases remained unmatched. Germline V lookup: CDR1 LGHDT, CDR2 YNNKEL (reference sequence). CDR3 length equals 15 residues.

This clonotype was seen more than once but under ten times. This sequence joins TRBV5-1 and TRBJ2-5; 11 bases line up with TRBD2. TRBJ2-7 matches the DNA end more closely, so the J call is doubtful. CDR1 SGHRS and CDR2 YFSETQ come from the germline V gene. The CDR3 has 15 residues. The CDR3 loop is CASSGSGGARYEQYF. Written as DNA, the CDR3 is TGCGCCAGCTCAGGTAGCGGGGGGGCGAGGTACGAGCAGTACTTC.

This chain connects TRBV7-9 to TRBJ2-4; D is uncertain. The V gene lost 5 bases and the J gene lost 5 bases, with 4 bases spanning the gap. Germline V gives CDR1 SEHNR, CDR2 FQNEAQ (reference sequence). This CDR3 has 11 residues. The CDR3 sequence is CASSSQNIQYF. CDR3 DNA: TGTGCCAGCAGCAGCCAAAACATTCAGTACTTC.

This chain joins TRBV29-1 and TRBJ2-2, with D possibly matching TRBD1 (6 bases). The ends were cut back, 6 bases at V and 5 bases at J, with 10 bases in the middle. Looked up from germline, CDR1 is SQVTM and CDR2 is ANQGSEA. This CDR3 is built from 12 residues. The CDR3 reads CSVLTGTGELFF. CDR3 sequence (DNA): TGCAGCGTCTTAACAGGGACCGGGGAGCTGTTTTTT.

CDR3 nucleotide sequence: TGTGCCAGCAGTATTCATATGGGACAGGGCAATGGCTACACCTTC. Translated: CASSIHMGQGNGYTF. This rearrangement joins TRBV27 to TRBJ1-2, with 9 bases matching TRBD1. Per germline, CDR1 MNHEY and CDR2 SMNVEV (reference sequence). The CDR3 extends over 15 amino acids. V lost 5 bases and J lost 6; bases outside the gene matches: 10.

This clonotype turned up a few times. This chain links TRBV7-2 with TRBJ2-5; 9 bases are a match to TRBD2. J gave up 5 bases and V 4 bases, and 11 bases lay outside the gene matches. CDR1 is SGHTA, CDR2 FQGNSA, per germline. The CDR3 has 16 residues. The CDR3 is CASSSFLAGLRETQYF. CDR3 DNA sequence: TGTGCCAGCAGCTCCTTCCTAGCGGGGCTCCGCGAGACCCAGTACTTC.

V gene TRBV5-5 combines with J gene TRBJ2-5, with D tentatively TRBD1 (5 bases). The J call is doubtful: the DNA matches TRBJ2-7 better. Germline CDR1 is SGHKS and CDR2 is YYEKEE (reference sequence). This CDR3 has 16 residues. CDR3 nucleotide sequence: TGTGCCAGCAGCTTGGTCCGGGCAGGGATTTCCAACGAGCAGTACTTC. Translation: CASSLVRAGISNEQYF.

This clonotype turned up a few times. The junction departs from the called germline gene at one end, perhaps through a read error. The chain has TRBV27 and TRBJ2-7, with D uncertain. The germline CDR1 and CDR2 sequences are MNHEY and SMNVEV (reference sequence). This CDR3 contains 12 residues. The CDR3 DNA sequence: TGTGCCAGCAGTCCGTCTCCCTACGAGCGGTACTTC. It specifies CASSPSPYERYF.

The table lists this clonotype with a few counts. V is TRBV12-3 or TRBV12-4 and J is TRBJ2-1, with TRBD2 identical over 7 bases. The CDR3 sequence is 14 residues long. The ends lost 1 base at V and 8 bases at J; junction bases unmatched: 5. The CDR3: CASSLGGGSDEQFF. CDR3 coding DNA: TGTGCCAGCAGTTTAGGCGGGGGTAGCGATGAGCAGTTCTTC.

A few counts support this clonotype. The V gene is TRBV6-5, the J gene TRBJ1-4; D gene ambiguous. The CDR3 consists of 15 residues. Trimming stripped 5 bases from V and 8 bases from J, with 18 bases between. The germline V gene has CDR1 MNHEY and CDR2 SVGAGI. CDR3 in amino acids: CASSKDRELVEKLFF. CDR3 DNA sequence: TGTGCCAGCAGTAAGGACCGGGAGCTGGTGGAAAAACTGTTTTTT.

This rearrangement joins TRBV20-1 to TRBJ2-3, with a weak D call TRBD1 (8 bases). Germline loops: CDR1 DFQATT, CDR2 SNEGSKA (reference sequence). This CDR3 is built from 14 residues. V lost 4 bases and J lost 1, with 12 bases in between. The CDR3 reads CSANRGGGTDTQYF. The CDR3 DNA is TGCAGTGCTAACAGGGGGGGTGGCACAGATACGCAGTATTTT.

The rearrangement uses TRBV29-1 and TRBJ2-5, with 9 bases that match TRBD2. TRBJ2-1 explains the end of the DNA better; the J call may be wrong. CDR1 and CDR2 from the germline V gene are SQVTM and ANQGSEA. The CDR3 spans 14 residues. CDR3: CSVSGTSLYNEQFF. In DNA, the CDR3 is TGCAGCGTTTCCGGGACTAGCCTTTACAATGAGCAGTTCTTC.

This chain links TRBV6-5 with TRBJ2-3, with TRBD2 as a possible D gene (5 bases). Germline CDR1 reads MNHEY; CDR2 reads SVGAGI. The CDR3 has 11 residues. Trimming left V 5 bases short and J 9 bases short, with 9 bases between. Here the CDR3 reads CASSTGYTQYF. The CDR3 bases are TGTGCCAGCAGTACGGGGTACACGCAGTATTTT.

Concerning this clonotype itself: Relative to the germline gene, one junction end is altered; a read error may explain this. CDR3 sequence (DNA): TGTGCCAGCAGACAAGCCGGGACAGGGGGCGTGGGCACTGAAGCTTTCTTT. Its translation is CASRQAGTGGVGTEAFF. The rearrangement links TRBV3-1 to TRBJ1-1; the match to TRBD1 covers 12 bases. Germline lookup yields CDR1 LGHDT and CDR2 YNNKEL (reference sequence). CDR3 length: 17 residues.

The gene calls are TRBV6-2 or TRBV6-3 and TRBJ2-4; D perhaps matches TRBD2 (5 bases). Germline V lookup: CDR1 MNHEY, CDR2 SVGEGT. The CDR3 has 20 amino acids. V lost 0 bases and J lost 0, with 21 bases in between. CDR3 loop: CASSYSTLATRELAKNIQYF. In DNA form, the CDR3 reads TGTGCCAGCAGTTACTCGACCCTTGCAACTCGGGAACTAGCCAAAAACATTCAGTACTTC.

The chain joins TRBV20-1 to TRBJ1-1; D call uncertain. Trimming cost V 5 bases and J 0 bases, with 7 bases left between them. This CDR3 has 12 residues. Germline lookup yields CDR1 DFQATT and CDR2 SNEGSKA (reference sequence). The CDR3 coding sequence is TGCAGTGCTCCCGGCATGAACACTGAAGCTTTCTTT. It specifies CSAPGMNTEAFF.

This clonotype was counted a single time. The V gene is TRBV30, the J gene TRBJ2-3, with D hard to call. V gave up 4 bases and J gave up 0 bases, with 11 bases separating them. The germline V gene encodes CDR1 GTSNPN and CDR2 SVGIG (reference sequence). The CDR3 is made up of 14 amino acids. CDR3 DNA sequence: TGTGCCTGGAACCTACGACGGAGCACAGATACGCAGTATTTT. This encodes CAWNLRRSTDTQYF.

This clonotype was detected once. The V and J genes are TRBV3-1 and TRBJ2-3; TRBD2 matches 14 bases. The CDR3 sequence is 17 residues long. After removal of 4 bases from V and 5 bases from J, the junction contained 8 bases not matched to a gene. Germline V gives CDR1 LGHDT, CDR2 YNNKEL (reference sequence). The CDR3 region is CASSLRLAGGPQDTQYF. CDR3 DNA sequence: TGTGCCAGCAGCCTTCGACTAGCGGGAGGGCCCCAAGATACGCAGTATTTT.

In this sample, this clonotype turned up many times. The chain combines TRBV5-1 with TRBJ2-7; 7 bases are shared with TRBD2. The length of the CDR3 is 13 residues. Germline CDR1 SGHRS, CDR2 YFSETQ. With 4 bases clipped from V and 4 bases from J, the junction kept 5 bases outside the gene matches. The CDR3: CASSLGTTYEQYF. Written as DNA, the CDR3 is TGCGCCAGCAGCCTTGGGACTACATACGAGCAGTACTTC.

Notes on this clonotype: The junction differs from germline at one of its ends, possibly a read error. CDR3 sequence reads: CASSLQGFRSYGQYF. The CDR3 nucleotides read TGTGCCAGCAGCTTACAGGGATTTAGGTCCTACGGGCAGTACTTC. The chain joins TRBV7-8 to TRBJ2-7, with D perhaps TRBD1 (5 bases). Germline values: CDR1 SGHVS, CDR2 FQNEAQ. The CDR3 sequence is 15 residues long.